These T cell receptor beta chains were read from a single sample in a study of blood T cell repertoires in COVID-19. Clones were sequenced by immunoSEQ multiplex PCR, and TCRdb holds only the in-frame ones, with some missing. Of 300,000 to 400,000 clones in the sample, around 91% are singletons; the top ten hold around 3.5%. The material sequenced was peripheral blood. The origin of the receptors is a woman aged 18-30 years who had recovered from COVID-19. CDR3s include the opening cysteine and the closing phenylalanine or tryptophan. A D gene is named only where the DNA matches it firmly. Not every row has a clone size; where given, it reads once, few, many or a size class.

D,J,size,V,length,CDR3,DNA
TRBD1,TRBJ1-1,NA,TRBV5-4,13,CASSAGQGMVAFF,TGTGCCAGCAGCGCGGGACAGGGCATGGTAGCTTTCTTT
TRBD2,TRBJ2-5,NA,TRBV14,16,CASSQFASGGQETQYF,TGTGCCAGCAGCCAATTCGCTAGCGGGGGGCAAGAGACCCAGTACTTC
NA,TRBJ2-1,NA,TRBV7-9,11,CASSFHNEQFF,TGTGCCAGCAGCTTTCATAATGAGCAGTTCTTC
TRBD2,TRBJ2-5,NA,TRBV7-6,16,CASSLAASGSGETQYF,TGTGCCAGCAGCTTAGCGGCTAGCGGGAGTGGGGAGACCCAGTACTTC
TRBD2,TRBJ2-2,NA,TRBV14,15,CASSPSTSGTGELFF,TGTGCCAGCAGCCCTAGCACTAGCGGCACCGGGGAGCTGTTTTTT
TRBD2,TRBJ2-2,NA,TRBV5-1,17,CASNLQPTGLTTGELFF,TGCGCCAGCAACCTTCAACCTACGGGACTAACCACCGGGGAGCTGTTTTTT
TRBD1,TRBJ1-6,NA,TRBV5-6,14,CASSTRDRSKPLHF,TGTGCCAGCAGCACCCGGGACAGGAGCAAACCCCTCCACTTT
NA,TRBJ1-2,NA,TRBV3-1/TRBV3-2,11,CASKSLADYTF,TGTGCCAGCAAGTCACTAGCTGACTACACCTTC
NA,TRBJ2-3,NA,TRBV2,15,CASSALTTYTDTQYF,TGTGCCAGCAGTGCCCTGACTACGTACACAGATACGCAGTATTTT
TRBD2,TRBJ2-4,NA,TRBV2,20,CASSEELAGWVGLAKNIQYF,TGTGCCAGCAGTGAAGAGCTAGCGGGATGGGTGGGGCTAGCCAAAAACATTCAGTACTTC
NA,TRBJ1-4,NA,TRBV29-1,13,CSVLGEGREKLFF,TGCAGCGTTTTGGGGGAGGGACGAGAAAAACTGTTTTTT
TRBD1,TRBJ2-1,NA,TRBV5-1,17,CASSSTVPGQGLNEQFF,TGCGCCAGCAGCTCGACTGTACCGGGACAGGGGTTAAATGAGCAGTTCTTC
TRBD2,TRBJ2-1,once,TRBV7-9,16,CASSVPGLAGRNEQFF,TGTGCCAGCAGCGTGCCGGGACTAGCGGGACGCAATGAGCAGTTCTTC
NA,TRBJ2-1,NA,TRBV5-6,12,CASSFPGTWQFF,TGTGCCAGCAGCTTCCCCGGGACTTGGCAGTTCTTC
NA,TRBJ1-3,NA,TRBV6-5,15,CASSYSTVSGNTIYF,TGTGCCAGCAGTTACTCGACAGTATCTGGAAACACCATATATTTT
TRBD2,TRBJ2-1,NA,TRBV7-8,15,CASSLVGRAYNEQFF,TGTGCCAGCAGCTTAGTCGGGAGGGCCTACAATGAGCAGTTCTTC
TRBD2,TRBJ2-5,NA,TRBV6-5,15,CASSLLAGEDGTQYF,TGTGCCAGCAGTCTGCTAGCGGGAGAGGACGGGACCCAGTACTTC
TRBD1,TRBJ1-1,NA,TRBV11-3,15,CASSFHRGSSTEAFF,TGTGCCAGCAGCTTCCACAGGGGATCGAGTACTGAAGCTTTCTTT
TRBD1,TRBJ2-2,NA,TRBV7-9,15,CASSSTGENTGELFF,TGTGCCAGCAGTTCGACAGGGGAGAACACCGGGGAGCTGTTTTTT
NA,TRBJ1-4,NA,TRBV18,15,CASSPQGEAGEKLFF,TGTGCCAGCTCACCCCAAGGGGAAGCGGGTGAAAAACTGTTTTTT
NA,TRBJ2-2,NA,TRBV11-3,15,CASSLSTSRFGELFF,TGTGCCAGCAGCTTAAGTACTAGTCGTTTCGGGGAGCTGTTTTTT
TRBD2,TRBJ2-3,NA,TRBV5-4,17,CASSLPSGGTSTDTQYF,TGTGCCAGCAGCTTGCCCAGCGGGGGCACTAGCACAGATACGCAGTATTTT
TRBD1,TRBJ1-5,NA,TRBV5-1,15,CASSRDRGPDQPQHF,TGCGCCAGCAGCCGGGACAGGGGACCGGATCAGCCCCAGCATTTT
NA,TRBJ1-6,few,TRBV5-1,16,CASSFFGNAYNSPLHF,TGCGCCAGCAGCTTCTTCGGGAACGCCTATAATTCACCCCTCCACTTT
TRBD2,TRBJ2-1,NA,TRBV19,14,CASSVAGVISEQFF,TGTGCCAGTAGTGTAGCGGGAGTTATCAGTGAGCAGTTCTTC